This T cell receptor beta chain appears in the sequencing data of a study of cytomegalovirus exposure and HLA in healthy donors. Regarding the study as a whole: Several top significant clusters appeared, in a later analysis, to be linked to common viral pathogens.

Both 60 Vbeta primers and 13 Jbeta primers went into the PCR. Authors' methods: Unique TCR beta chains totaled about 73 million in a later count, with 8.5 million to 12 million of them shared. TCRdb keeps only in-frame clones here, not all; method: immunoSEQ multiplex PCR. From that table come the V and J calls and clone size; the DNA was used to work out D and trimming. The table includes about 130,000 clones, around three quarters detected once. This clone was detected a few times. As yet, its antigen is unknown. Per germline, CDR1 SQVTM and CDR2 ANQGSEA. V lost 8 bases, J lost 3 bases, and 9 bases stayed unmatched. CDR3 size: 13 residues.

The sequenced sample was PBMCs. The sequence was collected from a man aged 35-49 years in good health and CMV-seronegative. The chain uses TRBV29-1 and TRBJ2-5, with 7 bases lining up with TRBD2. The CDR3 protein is CSCRGGGKETQYF. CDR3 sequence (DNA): TGCAGCTGCCGTGGGGGGGGAAAAGAGACCCAGTACTTC.